One TCR beta chain is described in this entry. No cognate antigen has been identified for it. No base qualities exist here, and no much larger clone lies one base off it. Each collaborating institution followed its own protocols to collect whole blood in K2EDTA tubes. Collaborator samples were shipped for TCRbeta analysis as frozen whole blood, isolated PBMCs, or DNA extracted from either sample type. The source of the sample is a study of blood T cell repertoires in COVID-19 (dated by TCRdb to 2019 to 2021). About the investigation overall: Samples covering the acute and convalescent phases of COVID-19 were provided by collaborators in the United States, Italy and Spain. Where available, HLA class I and class II types were obtained from metadata supplied by the sample provider rather than from assay-based typing. The material from the prospective study consisted of cDNA or gDNA derived from T cells, B-cell-depleted T cells, or PBMCs. Deeply sampled blood TCRbeta repertoires from subjects exposed to, actively infected with, or recovered from COVID-19 were included in the dataset. Sample metadata almost always included a de-identified subject ID, COVID-19 status, age in years and sex. The samples were drawn from two sources: the first 160 participants of the ongoing ImmuneRACE study, and 1,254 subjects contributed by 6 global collaborators. The repertoires were released in a freely available public database intended as a resource for research on the immune response to SARS-CoV-2.

TCRbeta CDR3 regions were amplified from genomic DNA using the immunoSEQ Assay, a bias-controlled multiplex PCR. On the study's bioinformatics: The number of nucleated cells in each sample was estimated by amplification of reference gene primers within the assay. To quantify the absolute abundance of each unique TCRbeta CDR3 rearrangement, sequence reads were collapsed and filtered. For each sample, productive Simpson clonality was calculated as the square root of Simpson's diversity index across productive rearrangements. TCRdb obtained this table from immuneACCESS and retained in-frame rearrangements with V and J assigned. These tables miss some clones; where compared with another copy, unresolved V genes account for less than half of the shortfall, and the remainder is unexplained. V and J calls and clone size are those listed in that table; D and trimming were worked out from the DNA. This sample is represented by tens of thousands of clones; roughly 88% of them were singletons. 2.5% to 3.5% of the sample lies in the top ten.

Broader findings and caveats from the paper: The amount of clinical and demographic metadata varied by source and participant and was provided uncurated.

This clonotype originated in a human donor in a cohort sampled during active COVID-19. Sequencing used peripheral blood.

The nucleotides read TGTGCCAGCAGCTTACCGCCTAGGACAGATACGCAGTATTTT. This is translated as CASSLPPRTDTQYF. Recombination connected TRBV7-8 to TRBJ2-3, with the D gene not clear enough to name. CDR1 SGHVS and CDR2 FQNEAQ are derived from the germline V gene. The CDR3 holds 14 amino acids from the cysteine to the phenylalanine. Solely the CDR3 DNA is kept, with 42 bases framed from the first base. The junction shows trimming of 2 bases on V and 3 bases on J, plus 9 bases between the germline ends. With all but the CDR3 taken from the reference TRBV7-8 and TRBJ2-3 genes, the full variable domain is: GAGVSQSPRYKVAKRGQDVALRCDPISGHVSLFWYQQALGQGPEFLTYFQNEAQLDKSGLPSDRFFAERPEGSVSTLKIQRTQQEDSAVYLCASSLPPRTDTQYFGPGTRLTVL.